This TCR beta chain was sequenced for a study of cytomegalovirus exposure and HLA in healthy donors. Study-level points and caveats: Earlier analysis yielded a pattern in which most TCR beta V segments were productive about 87% or about 30% of the time. What a later analysis showed was that several of the most significant clusters appeared linked to common viral pathogens.

Both 60 Vbeta primers and 13 Jbeta primers went into the PCR. TCRdb's copy holds only in-frame clones and misses some; the assay was immunoSEQ multiplex PCR. Found here are 200,000 to 250,000 clones, 85% of them singletons; the top ten hold 1.3%. The CDR3 runs 17 residues. The V gene end was trimmed by 2 bases and the J gene end by 6 bases; junction bases not matched to a gene: 14. Germline V gives CDR1 MDHEN, CDR2 SYDVKM. As regards this clone: What it recognizes is unknown.

The sequenced sample was PBMCs. The sequence was collected from a human donor in good health. V and J are TRBV28 and TRBJ2-7, with TRBD1 matching over 9 bases. CDR3: CASSLDRGTAFAREQYF. CDR3 nucleotide sequence: TGTGCCAGCAGTTTAGACAGGGGGACGGCCTTCGCCCGCGAGCAGTACTTC.